The 17 T cell receptor beta chains below come from one sample, sequenced in a study of blood T cell repertoires in COVID-19. The protocol was immunoSEQ multiplex PCR, while the TCRdb copy is restricted to in-frame clones and leaves out a portion. The sample has 200,000 to 300,000 clones, around 84% seen once. The sequenced material came from peripheral blood. The receptors were sampled from a woman in her 70s with active or convalescent COVID-19.

This clone is a singleton in its sample. The V and J genes are TRBV7-8 and TRBJ2-3, with no clear D. There are 12 residues in the CDR3. The germline V gene encodes CDR1 SGHVS and CDR2 FQNEAQ. Trimming pared 3 bases from V and 6 bases from J, leaving 7 bases between. The CDR3 here is CASSFFVDTQYF. The CDR3 nucleotides are TGTGCCAGCAGCTTCTTTGTGGATACGCAGTATTTT.

The rearrangement joins TRBV7-2 to TRBJ2-5; D may be TRBD2 (6 bases). The CDR3 covers 16 residues. The V end lost 7 bases, the J end lost 5 bases, and 23 bases lay between the germline ends. Germline V gene lookup returns CDR1 SGHTA and CDR2 FQGNSA. This chain's CDR3 is CASTHGLGGHSETQYF. For the CDR3, the DNA is TGTGCCAGCACTCACGGGTTGGGGGGTCATTCGGAGACCCAGTACTTC.

This chain connects TRBV3-1 (or the pseudogene TRBV3-2) to TRBJ1-5, with a possible D match to TRBD1 (6 bases). Per the germline V gene, CDR1 is LGHDT and CDR2 is YNNKEL (reference sequence). This CDR3 is built from 15 residues. Trimming shortened V by 4 bases and J by 4 bases, and 14 bases separated the two germline ends. The CDR3 loop is CASSPRGQGNQPQHF. As DNA, the CDR3 is TGTGCCAGCAGCCCCCGGGGACAAGGTAATCAGCCCCAGCATTTT.

The rearrangement uses TRBV2 and TRBJ1-2, with TRBD1 matching 7 bases. Trimming at V came to 2 bases and at J to 8 bases, leaving 17 bases not matched to a gene. This CDR3 comprises 17 residues. CDR1 is SNHLY, CDR2 FYNNEI, per germline. The CDR3 loop reads CASSETRDSVWPSGYTF. CDR3 coding DNA: TGTGCCAGCAGTGAAACCCGGGACAGCGTTTGGCCTAGCGGCTACACCTTC.

V gene TRBV4-3 combines with J gene TRBJ2-3; tentative D call: TRBD1 (5 bases). This CDR3 is 14 amino acids long. V was shortened by 0 bases and J by 4 bases, with 8 bases between the two germline ends. Germline assignment: CDR1 LGHNA and CDR2 YSLEER. This chain's CDR3 is CASSQEGVADTQYF. The CDR3 nucleotides are TGCGCCAGCAGCCAAGAAGGGGTGGCAGATACGCAGTATTTT.

The chain joins TRBV15 to TRBJ2-1; 8 bases match TRBD1. CDR3 length: 16 amino acids. Trimming at V came to 3 bases and at J to 0 bases, leaving 4 bases not matched to a gene. Germline lookup yields CDR1 LNHNV and CDR2 YYDKDF (reference sequence). The CDR3 DNA follows: TGTGCCACCAGCAGGGGACAGGTGAGCTCCTACAATGAGCAGTTCTTC. Translating gives CATSRGQVSSYNEQFF.

This chain connects TRBV6-5 to TRBJ2-7; 8 bases line up with TRBD1. V lost 5 bases and J lost 6; bases outside the gene matches: 9. This CDR3 is built from 14 residues. CDR1 is MNHEY, CDR2 SVGAGI, per germline. The CDR3 bases are TGTGCCAGCAGTCTGGGACAGGTTAACTCCGAGCAGTACTTC. Its protein product is CASSLGQVNSEQYF.

The V and J genes are TRBV15 and TRBJ1-6; 7 bases align to TRBD1. The CDR3 runs 15 residues. The V gene's germline CDR1 is LNHNV and CDR2 YYDKDF (reference sequence). V shed 5 bases and J 8 bases; nucleotides not matched to a gene: 9. CDR3 sequence (DNA): TGTGCCACCAGCCCTCCGGGACAGCAATATTCACCCCTCCACTTT. Translating it yields CATSPPGQQYSPLHF.

The rearrangement uses TRBV6-6 and TRBJ2-3; possibly TRBD1 for D (6 bases). Deletions cut 0 bases from V and 6 bases from J, with 10 bases between. The germline V gene has CDR1 MNHNY and CDR2 SVGAGI (reference sequence). The CDR3 sequence is 14 residues long. CDR3 in DNA: TGTGCCAGCAGTTACTCGGACAGTAAGGATACGCAGTATTTT. Encoded protein: CASSYSDSKDTQYF.

This rearrangement joins TRBV12-3 or TRBV12-4 to TRBJ1-5; D gene unclear. V was pared by 1 base and J by 7 bases, with 5 bases between. The CDR3 sequence is 12 residues long. The CDR3 region is CASSLGPQPQHF. In DNA form, the CDR3 reads TGTGCCAGCAGTTTAGGGCCCCAGCCCCAGCATTTT.

The chain links TRBV18 to TRBJ1-6; TRBD1 matches at 8 bases. The CDR3 totals 14 residues. CDR1 is KGHSH, CDR2 LQKENI, per germline. V lost 5 bases, J lost 10 bases, and 7 bases stayed unmatched. The DNA for the CDR3 is TGTGCCAGCTCAGGGACAGGCGGGGACTCACCCCTCCACTTT. Translation gives CASSGTGGDSPLHF.

This clone was observed a few times. V gene TRBV6-5 combines with J gene TRBJ2-3; 11 positions agree with TRBD2. V dropped 11 bases and J dropped 6; count of bases not matched to a gene: 10. The germline CDR1 and CDR2 sequences are MNHEY and SVGAGI. This CDR3 contains 14 residues. CDR3 in DNA: TGTGCCTGTCACTCTAGCGGGGGGAGGGATACGCAGTATTTT. It codes for CACHSSGGRDTQYF.

This clone was counted a single time. The chain employs TRBV7-9 and TRBJ2-7, with a tentative D call TRBD2 (7 bases). Between the trimmed V and J ends, which lost 4 bases and 5 bases, there was a span of 18 bases. Germline lookup yields CDR1 SEHNR and CDR2 FQNEAQ (reference sequence). The CDR3 runs to 15 residues. The CDR3 loop is CASSSPEGGAHEQYF. In nucleotides, the CDR3 is TGTGCCAGCAGCTCCCCCGAAGGGGGGGCCCACGAGCAGTACTTC.

J is TRBJ2-5 and V is TRBV4-3; TRBD2 matches at 8 bases. V shed 1 base, J shed 2 bases, and the junction held 3 bases outside the gene matches. This CDR3 region has 15 residues. Germline V gives CDR1 LGHNA, CDR2 YSLEER. CDR3 coding DNA: TGCGCCAGCAGCCAAGCGGCGGGGGGACAAGAGACCCAGTACTTC. Amino acid sequence: CASSQAAGGQETQYF.

J is TRBJ2-2 and V is TRBV5-1; D gene unclear. With 5 bases removed from V and 6 bases from J, the gap between germline ends came to 14 bases. This CDR3 has 14 residues. The germline V gene encodes CDR1 SGHRS and CDR2 YFSETQ. CDR3 sequence reads: CASRFELGAGELFF. Here the CDR3 DNA reads TGCGCCAGCAGGTTCGAGTTGGGCGCCGGGGAGCTGTTTTTT.

The V and J genes are TRBV11-2 and TRBJ1-5; tentatively, D is TRBD1 (6 bases). Germline loops: CDR1 SGHAT, CDR2 FQNNGV. The V end lost 1 base, the J end lost 1 base, and 11 bases lay between the germline ends. The CDR3 runs to 16 residues. The CDR3 region is CASSLVAGASNQPQHF. Here the CDR3 DNA reads TGTGCCAGCAGCTTAGTGGCAGGGGCCAGCAATCAGCCCCAGCATTTT.

V gene TRBV9 combines with J gene TRBJ1-6, with D uncertain. Trimming left V 1 base short and J 5 bases short, with 7 bases between. Germline CDR1 SGDLS, CDR2 YYNGEE. The CDR3 is made up of 14 amino acids. The CDR3 bases are TGTGCCAGCAGCGTATCGGTAGATAATTCACCCCTCCACTTT. Translated: CASSVSVDNSPLHF.